This T cell receptor (beta chain) is drawn from a study of cytomegalovirus exposure and HLA in healthy donors. Healthy people donating bone marrow made up the donors. Study findings and constraints: Some V segments could not be told apart, so they were left out, TRBV6-2 and TRBV6-3 among them. A link between a missense DCLRE1C variant and TCR beta V- and J-gene trimming emerged from a later analysis.

In the case of this clone: The antigen is undetermined.

Germline V gene data show CDR1 as LNHDA and CDR2 as SQIVND (reference sequence). V trimming: 6 bases; J trimming: 6 bases; junction bases outside the gene matches: 11. CDR3 size: 15 residues. Primers: 60 Vbeta forward and 13 Jbeta reverse. Using immunoSEQ multiplex PCR, the repertoire was profiled, and TCRdb retains in-frame clones only, with some absent. The sample comprises around 130,000 clones, around 84% of which are singletons, and 2% to 3% rests with the top ten. The sequence came from a man over 45 in good health and CMV-seronegative. The specimen sequenced was PBMCs. The genes are TRBV19 and TRBJ1-5, with 7 positions matching TRBD1. The CDR3 protein is CASSYIQGIGQPQHF. CDR3 bases: TGTGCCAGTAGCTACATACAGGGGATTGGTCAGCCCCAGCATTTT.